The 11 T cell receptor beta chains below were found in one sample sequenced in a study of beta chain features in type 1 diabetes. The entirety of the isolated RNA underwent reverse transcription, so expressed TCRB transcripts were sequenced. The repertoire was sequenced with immunoSEQ multiplex PCR; TCRdb's copy has only in-frame clones and lacks some. The profile shows 310,000 or so clones, 9.5% to 12% of them singletons. Sequenced sample: naive CD4+ T cells from blood. The receptors stem from a woman aged 25 to 39 in good health.

This clone appeared a few times. The same CDR3 can be traced to other DNA sequences in this sample. This chain links TRBV2 with TRBJ1-5; TRBD1 matches at 8 bases. The germline V gene has CDR1 SNHLY and CDR2 FYNNEI. The CDR3 loop spans 15 amino acids. The ends lost 2 bases at V and 2 bases at J; junction bases unmatched: 2. CDR3 amino acids: CASSEQGAGNQPQHF. In nucleotides, the CDR3 is TGTGCCAGCAGTGAACAGGGGGCAGGCAATCAGCCCCAGCATTTT.

As concerns this clone: The same CDR3 is also encoded by other DNA sequences in this sample. V and J are TRBV5-1 and TRBJ2-7; D gene ambiguous. Trimming left V 0 bases short and J 0 bases short, with 7 bases between. The CDR3 loop spans 14 amino acids. Germline CDR1 is SGHRS and CDR2 is YFSETQ. The CDR3 coding sequence is TGCGCCAGCAGCTTGGTGGCAGGCTCCTACGAGCAGTACTTC. Protein sequence: CASSLVAGSYEQYF.

This clone was found a few times. This chain connects TRBV29-1 to TRBJ2-7; 7 nucleotides line up with TRBD1. The CDR3 length is 15 residues. Trimming at V came to 2 bases and at J to 1 base, leaving 8 bases not matched to a gene. The germline CDR1 and CDR2 sequences are SQVTM and ANQGSEA. The CDR3: CSVESRDSSSYEQYF. CDR3 nucleotide sequence: TGCAGCGTTGAATCCCGGGACAGTTCGTCCTACGAGCAGTACTTC.

The V call is TRBV5-4, the J call TRBJ2-2; TRBD1 agrees at 7 bases. The CDR3 consists of 13 residues. The junction had 2 bases not matched to a gene; V was cut back by 3 bases and J by 6 bases. Germline loops: CDR1 SGHNT, CDR2 YYREEE (reference sequence). DNA for the CDR3: TGTGCCAGCAGCTCAGGGACAGCCGGGGAGCTGTTTTTT. This sequence encodes CASSSGTAGELFF.

The V and J genes are TRBV7-8 and TRBJ2-1, with TRBD2 identical over 7 bases. CDR3 size: 15 residues. Losses at the gene ends were 1 base for V and 6 bases for J; bases not matched to a gene: 6. Looked up from germline, CDR1 is SGHVS and CDR2 is FQNEAQ. Here the CDR3 reads CASSLGLAALNEQFF. The CDR3 DNA reads TGTGCCAGCAGCTTAGGGCTAGCGGCACTCAATGAGCAGTTCTTC. Using reference TRBV7-8 and TRBJ2-1 for the parts outside the CDR3, the full variable domain is GAGVSQSPRYKVAKRGQDVALRCDPISGHVSLFWYQQALGQGPEFLTYFQNEAQLDKSGLPSDRFFAERPEGSVSTLKIQRTQQEDSAVYLCASSLGLAALNEQFFGPGTRLTVL.

CDR3 sequence: CASSPIAPGQGIQYF. DNA for the CDR3: TGTGCCAGCTCACCAATCGCGCCGGGACAGGGCATCCAGTACTTC. This sequence joins TRBV18 and TRBJ2-5, with 9 bases identical to TRBD1. CDR1 is KGHSH, CDR2 LQKENI, per germline. CDR3 length equals 15 residues. Trimming took 2 bases from V and 10 from J; bases not matched to a gene: 11.

There are a few counts of this clone. V and J are TRBV28 and TRBJ2-5; 15 bases line up with TRBD2. Germline V gene data show CDR1 as MDHEN and CDR2 as SYDVKM. The CDR3 runs to 16 residues. V lost 5 bases, J lost 1 base, and 2 bases stayed unmatched. CDR3 in DNA: TGTGCCAGCAGTAAGGGACTAGCGGGAGGCCAAGAGACCCAGTACTTC. Encoded protein: CASSKGLAGGQETQYF.

The sample holds a few counts of this clone. The V and J genes are TRBV18 and TRBJ2-2, with D perhaps TRBD2 (5 bases). Deletions cut 2 bases from V and 2 bases from J, with 12 bases between. Germline V gives CDR1 KGHSH, CDR2 LQKENI. This CDR3 region has 16 residues. Here the CDR3 DNA reads TGTGCCAGCTCACCAATCTGGGAGAAAAACACCGGGGAGCTGTTTTTT. Amino acid sequence: CASSPIWEKNTGELFF.

This chain connects TRBV6-5 to TRBJ2-1, with a weak D call TRBD2 (6 bases). The CDR3 loop spans 14 amino acids. Trimming stripped 6 bases from V and 7 bases from J, with 16 bases between. CDR1 is MNHEY and CDR2 is SVGAGI in the germline V gene. CDR3 bases: TGTGCCAGCAGACCGGGACTCGGTCGGAATGAGCAGTTCTTC. Protein sequence: CASRPGLGRNEQFF.

This clone was seen only a few times. The V gene is TRBV28, the J gene TRBJ2-1; the D gene is possibly TRBD2 (5 bases). The V gene's germline CDR1 is MDHEN and CDR2 SYDVKM. The CDR3 length is 12 residues. The V end was cut by 3 bases, the J end by 8 bases, with 8 bases between. The CDR3 reads CASSFSGYEQFF. The CDR3 DNA reads TGTGCCAGCAGTTTCTCGGGATATGAGCAGTTCTTC.

This clone was counted between two and nine times. Other DNA sequences in the sample encode the same CDR3. This chain connects TRBV28 to TRBJ1-2; D gene unclear. The CDR3 extends over 11 amino acids. Between the trimmed V and J ends, which lost 7 bases and 0 bases, there was a span of 3 bases. Germline V gene lookup returns CDR1 MDHEN and CDR2 SYDVKM. The CDR3 region has the DNA TGTGCCAGCACAGCTAACTATGGCTACACCTTC. Its protein product is CASTANYGYTF.